The 25 T cell receptor beta chains below all came from one sample that was sequenced in a study of blood T cell repertoires in COVID-19 (dated by TCRdb to 2020 to 2022). Library construction relied on the immunoSEQ multiplex PCR assay. The table comes from immuneACCESS by way of TCRdb, which keeps in-frame sequences with V and J called. Part of the clones is missing from these tables; in studies checked, under half for an unresolved V gene and the rest for unknown reasons. Here the sample has about 98,000 clones; 82% occur a single time. Approximately 11% of the sample is taken by the ten largest. The sequenced material came from peripheral blood. These receptors were taken from a man between 65 and 85 years old with active or convalescent COVID-19.

The gene calls are TRBV2 and TRBJ1-5, with D tentatively TRBD1 (6 bases). This CDR3 contains 15 residues. Germline CDR1 reads SNHLY; CDR2 reads FYNNEI. Trimming removed 8 bases from V and 0 bases from J, with 14 bases in between. The CDR3 nucleotides are TGTGCCAGCGGGCCGAGGGGGATTAGCAATCAGCCCCAGCATTTT. It yields the protein CASGPRGISNQPQHF. The full variable domain, with the rest looked up from reference TRBV2 and TRBJ1-5, is EPEVTQTPSHQVTQMGQEVILRCVPISNHLYFYWYRQILGQKVEFLVSFYNNEISEKSEIFDDQFSVERPDGSNFTLKIRSTKLEDSAMYFCASGPRGISNQPQHFGDGTRLSIL.

This chain connects TRBV4-2 to TRBJ1-4; a possible D gene is TRBD1 (5 bases). There are 17 residues in the CDR3. With 4 bases removed from V and 0 bases from J, the gap between germline ends came to 15 bases. Germline lookup yields CDR1 LGHNA and CDR2 YNFKEQ. The CDR3 DNA sequence: TGTGCCAGCAGCCCCCACAGGCCTAGCGCAACTAATGAAAAACTGTTTTTT. Translated, it gives CASSPHRPSATNEKLFF.

The genes are TRBV27 and TRBJ1-2; 9 bases are a match to TRBD1. CDR1 is MNHEY, CDR2 SMNVEV, per germline (reference sequence). Trimming took 6 bases from V and 5 from J; bases not matched to a gene: 4. This CDR3 comprises 13 residues. The CDR3 loop is CASSMDRGYGYTF. The DNA for the CDR3 is TGTGCCAGCAGCATGGACAGGGGATATGGCTACACCTTC.

The chain employs TRBV9 and TRBJ2-5, with TRBD2 matching 8 bases. The junction had 6 bases not matched to a gene; V was cut back by 1 base and J by 4 bases. The germline V gene encodes CDR1 SGDLS and CDR2 YYNGEE. CDR3 length equals 15 residues. Here the CDR3 reads CASSVLGGGRETQYF. DNA for the CDR3: TGTGCCAGCAGCGTATTAGGCGGGGGGCGAGAGACCCAGTACTTC.

The chain has TRBV10-3 and TRBJ1-1; TRBD1 matches at 7 bases. The CDR3 covers 12 residues. The ends lost 11 bases at V and 1 base at J; junction bases unmatched: 4. Germline V gene lookup returns CDR1 ENHRY and CDR2 SYGVKD. DNA for the CDR3: TGTGCCGTAAGGGGGCCGAACACTGAAGCTTTCTTT. Translated: CAVRGPNTEAFF.

This clone was seen just once. This chain links TRBV6-1 with TRBJ1-2; 7 bases line up with TRBD1. V gave up 2 bases and J gave up 6 bases; unmatched junction bases: 6. Germline CDR1 reads MNHNS; CDR2 reads SASEGT. This CDR3 has 14 residues. This CDR3 reads CASSETTGNDGYTF. The CDR3, as DNA: TGTGCCAGCAGTGAAACGACAGGGAACGATGGCTACACCTTC.

The V gene is TRBV7-3, the J gene TRBJ2-1; 7 bases map to TRBD2. V was pared by 3 bases and J by 7 bases, with 9 bases of the junction left unmatched. The CDR3 length is 15 residues. Germline-derived CDR1 and CDR2 are SGHTA and FQGTGA. CDR3 in DNA: TGTGCCAGCAGCTTTGGGCAGGGAGGGATTAATGAGCAGTTCTTC. Its translation: CASSFGQGGINEQFF.

The CDR3 reads CASSSSLADQETQYF. The CDR3 nucleotides read TGCGCCAGCAGCTCCTCGCTAGCGGATCAAGAGACCCAGTACTTC. The V and J genes are TRBV5-1 and TRBJ2-5; 7 bases agree with TRBD2. The CDR3 runs to 15 residues. The J segment lost 2 bases and the V segment lost 3 bases, leaving 7 bases of the junction unmatched. Looked up from germline, CDR1 is SGHRS and CDR2 is YFSETQ. The full variable domain, completed using reference TRBV5-1 and TRBJ2-5, is KAGVTQTPRYLIKTRGQQVTLSCSPISGHRSVSWYQQTPGQGLQFLFEYFSETQRNKGNFPGRFSGRQFSNSRSEMNVSTLELGDSALYLCASSSSLADQETQYFGPGTRLLVL.

The genes are TRBV5-1 and TRBJ2-7, with 7 bases fitting TRBD1. This CDR3 contains 13 residues. The V segment lost 4 bases and the J segment 9 bases; nucleotides outside the gene matches: 10. Germline-derived CDR1 and CDR2 are SGHRS and YFSETQ. The CDR3 region is CASSETGPGGQYF. CDR3 nucleotides: TGCGCCAGCAGCGAGACAGGGCCAGGAGGGCAGTACTTC.

The genes are TRBV28 and TRBJ1-2; D is unclear. Germline values: CDR1 MDHEN, CDR2 SYDVKM. V shed 6 bases and J shed 0 bases, with 17 bases lying between them. The CDR3 runs to 16 residues. The CDR3 region has the DNA TGTGCCAGCAGCCCTGGAGGTCAGCAAGCTAACTATGGCTACACCTTC. Translated: CASSPGGQQANYGYTF.

V gene TRBV18 combines with J gene TRBJ1-1, with TRBD1 identical over 10 bases. Germline V lookup: CDR1 KGHSH, CDR2 LQKENI. The CDR3 totals 16 residues. The ends lost 4 bases at V and 0 bases at J; junction bases unmatched: 5. The CDR3, as DNA: TGTGCCAGCTCACTGGGACAGGGGACTGTGAACACTGAAGCTTTCTTT. Amino acid sequence: CASSLGQGTVNTEAFF.

This chain links TRBV14 with TRBJ2-7; TRBD1 agrees at 10 bases. V dropped 4 bases and J dropped 3; count of bases not matched to a gene: 9. CDR1 SGHDN and CDR2 FVKESK come from the germline V gene. The CDR3 covers 16 residues. CDR3 coding DNA: TGTGCCAGCAGCCCCCCCCGGGGACAGGGGAACTACGAGCAGTACTTC. Protein: CASSPPRGQGNYEQYF.

The chain links TRBV2 to TRBJ1-5; the D is unclear. CDR1 is SNHLY, CDR2 FYNNEI, per germline. This CDR3 comprises 17 residues. Trimming took off 7 bases at V and 0 bases at J, with 19 bases between the two ends. CDR3: CASTSLSTYNSNQPQHF. Here the CDR3 DNA reads TGTGCCAGCACTTCTTTATCAACCTATAATAGCAATCAGCCCCAGCATTTT.

The chain couples TRBV18 to TRBJ2-7, with 8 bases aligning to TRBD1. Germline lookup yields CDR1 KGHSH and CDR2 LQKENI. V lost 2 bases and J lost 7; bases outside the gene matches: 4. CDR3 length: 13 amino acids. The CDR3 DNA is TGTGCCAGCTCACCATCCCGGGACAGGGAGCAGTACTTC. Translating gives CASSPSRDREQYF. The full variable domain, in which reference TRBV18 and TRBJ2-7 provide the parts outside the CDR3, is NAGVMQNPRHLVRRRGQEARLRCSPMKGHSHVYWYRQLPEEGLKFMVYLQKENIIDESGMPKERFSAEFPKEGPSILRIQQVVRGDSAAYFCASSPSRDREQYFGPGTRLTVT.

The V gene is TRBV2, the J gene TRBJ1-6, with D tentatively TRBD1 (6 bases). The CDR3 totals 14 residues. Trimming shortened V by 6 bases and J by 7 bases, and 13 bases separated the two germline ends. Germline-derived CDR1 and CDR2 are SNHLY and FYNNEI. The CDR3 coding sequence is TGTGCCAGCAGAGAGACAGGAGGAAATTCACCCCTCCACTTT. This sequence encodes CASRETGGNSPLHF. Full variable domain (remainder filled in from reference TRBV2 and TRBJ1-6): EPEVTQTPSHQVTQMGQEVILRCVPISNHLYFYWYRQILGQKVEFLVSFYNNEISEKSEIFDDQFSVERPDGSNFTLKIRSTKLEDSAMYFCASRETGGNSPLHFGNGTRLTVT.

This chain joins TRBV2 and TRBJ1-1; 9 bases are a match to TRBD1. V was pared by 6 bases and J by 5 bases, with 10 bases of the junction left unmatched. The length of the CDR3 is 15 residues. Germline loops: CDR1 SNHLY, CDR2 FYNNEI. CDR3 nucleotides: TGTGCCAGCAGAAACACACAGGGGGCAATGACTGAAGCTTTCTTT. This encodes CASRNTQGAMTEAFF.

V and J are TRBV14 and TRBJ2-7; 9 nucleotides match TRBD1. With 3 bases clipped from V and 2 bases from J, the junction kept 20 bases outside the gene matches. Germline values: CDR1 SGHDN, CDR2 FVKESK. The CDR3 runs 20 residues. CDR3 DNA sequence: TGTGCCAGCAGCCACCTTGTAGAGGGACAGGGATTCTTCCCTACCTACGAGCAGTACTTC. Translating gives CASSHLVEGQGFFPTYEQYF.

This chain links TRBV6-2 or TRBV6-3 with TRBJ2-1; tentative D call: TRBD1 (6 bases). Germline V lookup: CDR1 MNHEY, CDR2 SVGEGT. The length of the CDR3 is 16 residues. V lost 4 bases, J lost 5 bases, and 18 bases lay in between. The CDR3 is CASSLTMTGGNNEQFF. The CDR3 DNA is TGTGCCAGCAGTTTAACTATGACAGGCGGCAACAATGAGCAGTTCTTC.

This clone was seen just once. This rearrangement joins TRBV2 to TRBJ2-5; tentative D call: TRBD1 (6 bases). This CDR3 is 14 amino acids long. V lost 8 bases and J 0 bases, leaving 13 bases between the germline ends. Germline CDR1 reads SNHLY; CDR2 reads FYNNEI. CDR3 residues: CASGLGGNQETQYF. The CDR3, as DNA: TGTGCCAGCGGGTTAGGGGGTAACCAAGAGACCCAGTACTTC.

V gene TRBV23-1 combines with J gene TRBJ2-5; 13 bases line up with TRBD2. TRBV23-1 is reported as an ORF; its role is uncertain. V gave up 2 bases and J gave up 5 bases; unmatched junction bases: 29. The CDR3 runs 24 residues. CDR3 DNA sequence: TGCGCCAGCAGTCAAGCCCCAACCAATCGACCGGGACTAGCGGGGTCATCTCTCGTGGAGACCCAGTACTTC. It translates to CASSQAPTNRPGLAGSSLVETQYF.

This clone was observed once. The chain couples TRBV5-1 to TRBJ2-5; a weak D match, TRBD2 (5 bases). V gave up 7 bases and J gave up 5 bases, with 12 bases separating them. CDR3 length: 12 residues. CDR1 is SGHRS and CDR2 is YFSETQ in the germline V gene. The CDR3 coding sequence is TGCGCCAGCGGCTCCGGGATGGAGACCCAGTACTTC. Its protein product is CASGSGMETQYF.

The chain couples TRBV27 to TRBJ2-1; 9 bases line up with TRBD2. V dropped 7 bases and J dropped 4; count of bases not matched to a gene: 14. CDR1 and CDR2 (germline): MNHEY, SMNVEV (reference sequence). The CDR3 loop spans 17 amino acids. In nucleotides, the CDR3 is TGTGCCAGCAAAGGAGCGGGGGGCTCAACTCAATACAATGAGCAGTTCTTC. Encoded protein: CASKGAGGSTQYNEQFF.

The chain links TRBV27 to TRBJ2-3, with D tentatively TRBD2 (7 bases). Germline-derived CDR1 and CDR2 are MNHEY and SMNVEV (reference sequence). CDR3 length equals 13 residues. Trimming removed 11 bases from V and 3 bases from J, with 15 bases in between. The DNA for the CDR3 is TGTGCCCCCGGCGGGGGCTTGACAGATACGCAGTATTTT. Encoded protein: CAPGGGLTDTQYF.

In DNA, the CDR3 is TGTGCCAGCAGCCCCTCCGGGACAGGCGACGGAAACACCATATATTTT. It specifies CASSPSGTGDGNTIYF. The rearrangement joins TRBV5-5 to TRBJ1-3, with 8 nucleotides matching TRBD1. Germline CDR1 SGHKS, CDR2 YYEKEE (reference sequence). The CDR3 is 16 residues long. J lost 4 bases, V lost 4 bases, and 10 bases had no gene match.

The J gene is TRBJ1-2, the V gene TRBV6-5; TRBD1 matches at 8 bases. Looked up from germline, CDR1 is MNHEY and CDR2 is SVGAGI. The CDR3 extends over 14 amino acids. J was trimmed by 5 bases and V by 4 bases; bases with no gene match: 6. The CDR3 DNA is TGTGCCAGCAGTTCCCAGGGGGCGGGTTATGGCTACACCTTC. Protein: CASSSQGAGYGYTF.